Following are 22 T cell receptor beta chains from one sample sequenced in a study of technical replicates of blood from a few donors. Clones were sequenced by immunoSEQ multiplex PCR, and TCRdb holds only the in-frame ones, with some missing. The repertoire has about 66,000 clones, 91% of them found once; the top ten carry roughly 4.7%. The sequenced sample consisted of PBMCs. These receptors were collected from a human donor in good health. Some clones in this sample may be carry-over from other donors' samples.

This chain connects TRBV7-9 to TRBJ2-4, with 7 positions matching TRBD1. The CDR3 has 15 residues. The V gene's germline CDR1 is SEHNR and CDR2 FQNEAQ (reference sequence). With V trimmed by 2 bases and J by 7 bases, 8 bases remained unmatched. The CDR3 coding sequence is TGTGCCAGCAGCTTAATCACAGGGGAGTCCAACATTCAGTACTTC. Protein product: CASSLITGESNIQYF.

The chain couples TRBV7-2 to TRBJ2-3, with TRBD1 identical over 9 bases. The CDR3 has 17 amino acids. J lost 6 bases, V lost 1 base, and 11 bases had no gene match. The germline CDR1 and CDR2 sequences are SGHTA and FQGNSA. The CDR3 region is CASSLDLSDRGFDTQYF. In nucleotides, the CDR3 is TGTGCCAGCAGCTTAGACCTGTCGGACAGGGGATTTGATACGCAGTATTTT. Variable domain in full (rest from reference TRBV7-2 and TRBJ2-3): GAGVSQSPSNKVTEKGKDVELRCDPISGHTALYWYRQSLGQGLEFLIYFQGNSAPDKSGLPSDRFSAERTGGSVSTLTIQRTQQEDSAVYLCASSLDLSDRGFDTQYFGPGTRLTVL.

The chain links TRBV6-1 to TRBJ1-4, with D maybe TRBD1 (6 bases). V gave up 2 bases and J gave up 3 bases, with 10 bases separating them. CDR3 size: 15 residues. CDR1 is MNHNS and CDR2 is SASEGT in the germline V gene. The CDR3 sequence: CASSEWGGSNEKLFF. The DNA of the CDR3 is TGTGCCAGCAGTGAATGGGGGGGCTCTAATGAAAAACTGTTTTTT.

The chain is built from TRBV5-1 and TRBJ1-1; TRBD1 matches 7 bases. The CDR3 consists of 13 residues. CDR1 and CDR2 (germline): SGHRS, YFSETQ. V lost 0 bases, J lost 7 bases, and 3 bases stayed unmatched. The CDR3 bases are TGCGCCAGCAGCTTGGAGGGGGCAGATGAAGCTTTCTTT. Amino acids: CASSLEGADEAFF.

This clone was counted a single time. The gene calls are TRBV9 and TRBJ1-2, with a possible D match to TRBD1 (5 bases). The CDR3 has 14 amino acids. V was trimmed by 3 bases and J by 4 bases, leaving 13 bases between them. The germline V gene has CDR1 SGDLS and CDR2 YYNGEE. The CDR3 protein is CASSGKGLPYGYTF. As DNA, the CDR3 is TGTGCCAGCAGCGGGAAGGGACTTCCCTATGGCTACACCTTC.

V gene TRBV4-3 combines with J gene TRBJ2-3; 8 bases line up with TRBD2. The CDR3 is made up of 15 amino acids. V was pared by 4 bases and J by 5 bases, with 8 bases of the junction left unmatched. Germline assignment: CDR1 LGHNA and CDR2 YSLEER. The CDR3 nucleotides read TGCGCCAGCAGCCTAACTAGCGGAGGGGGAGATACGCAGTATTTT. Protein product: CASSLTSGGGDTQYF.

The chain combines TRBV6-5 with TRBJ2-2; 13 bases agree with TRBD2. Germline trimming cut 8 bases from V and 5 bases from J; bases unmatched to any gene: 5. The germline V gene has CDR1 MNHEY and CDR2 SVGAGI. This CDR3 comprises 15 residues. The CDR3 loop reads CASRRTSGRTGELFF. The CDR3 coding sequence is TGTGCCAGCCGCAGGACTAGCGGGAGAACCGGGGAGCTGTTTTTT.

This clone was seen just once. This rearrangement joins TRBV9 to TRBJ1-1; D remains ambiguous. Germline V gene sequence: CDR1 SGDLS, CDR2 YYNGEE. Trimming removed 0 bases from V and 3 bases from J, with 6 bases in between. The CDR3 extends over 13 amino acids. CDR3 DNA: TGTGCCAGCAGCGTAGCAGGTGACACTGAAGCTTTCTTT. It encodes CASSVAGDTEAFF.

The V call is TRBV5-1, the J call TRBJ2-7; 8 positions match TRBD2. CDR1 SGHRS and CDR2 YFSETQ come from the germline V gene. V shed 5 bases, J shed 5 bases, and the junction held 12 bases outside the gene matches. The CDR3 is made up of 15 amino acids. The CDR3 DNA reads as TGCGCCAGCAGGGGGGGCGGGGGGCCCCTGGACGAGCAGTACTTC. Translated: CASRGGGGPLDEQYF.

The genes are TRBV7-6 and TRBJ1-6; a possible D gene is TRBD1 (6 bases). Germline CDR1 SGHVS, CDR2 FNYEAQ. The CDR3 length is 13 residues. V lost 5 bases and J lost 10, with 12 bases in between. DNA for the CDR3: TGTGCCAGCAGCCCAAGGGGGAACTCACCCCTCCACTTT. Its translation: CASSPRGNSPLHF.

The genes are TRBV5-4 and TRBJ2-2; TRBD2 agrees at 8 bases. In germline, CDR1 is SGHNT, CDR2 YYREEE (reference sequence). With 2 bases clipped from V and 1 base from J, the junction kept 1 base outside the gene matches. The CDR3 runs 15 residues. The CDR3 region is CASSLSGGNTGELFF. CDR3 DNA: TGTGCCAGCAGCTTAAGCGGGGGGAACACCGGGGAGCTGTTTTTT.

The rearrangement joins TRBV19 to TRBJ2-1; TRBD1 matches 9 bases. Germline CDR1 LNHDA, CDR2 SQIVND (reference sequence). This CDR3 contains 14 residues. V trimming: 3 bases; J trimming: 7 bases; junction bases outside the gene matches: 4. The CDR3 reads CASSIWTGENEQFF. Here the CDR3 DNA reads TGTGCCAGTAGTATTTGGACAGGGGAAAATGAGCAGTTCTTC.

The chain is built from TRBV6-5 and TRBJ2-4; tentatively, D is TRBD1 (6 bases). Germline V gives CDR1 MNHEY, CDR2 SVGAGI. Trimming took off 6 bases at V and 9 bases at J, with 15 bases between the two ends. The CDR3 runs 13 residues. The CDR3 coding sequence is TGTGCCAGCAGCCAAAGACGAGGGGGCATTCAGTACTTC. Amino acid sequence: CASSQRRGGIQYF.

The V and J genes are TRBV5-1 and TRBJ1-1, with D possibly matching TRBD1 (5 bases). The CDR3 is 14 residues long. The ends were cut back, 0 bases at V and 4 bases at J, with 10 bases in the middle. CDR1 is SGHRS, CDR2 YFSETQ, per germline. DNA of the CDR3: TGCGCCAGCAGCTTGGGCTCCGGGGGCACTGAAGCTTTCTTT. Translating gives CASSLGSGGTEAFF. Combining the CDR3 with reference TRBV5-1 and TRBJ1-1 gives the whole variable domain KAGVTQTPRYLIKTRGQQVTLSCSPISGHRSVSWYQQTPGQGLQFLFEYFSETQRNKGNFPGRFSGRQFSNSRSEMNVSTLELGDSALYLCASSLGSGGTEAFFGQGTRLTVV.

CDR3 in DNA: TGTGCCAGTAGTATGGAGGGAAACAATCAGCCCCAGCATTTT. Residues: CASSMEGNNQPQHF. The gene calls are TRBV19 and TRBJ1-5; D uncertain. V lost 3 bases, J lost 3 bases, and 9 bases lay in between. Looked up from germline, CDR1 is LNHDA and CDR2 is SQIVND (reference sequence). This CDR3 has 14 amino acids.

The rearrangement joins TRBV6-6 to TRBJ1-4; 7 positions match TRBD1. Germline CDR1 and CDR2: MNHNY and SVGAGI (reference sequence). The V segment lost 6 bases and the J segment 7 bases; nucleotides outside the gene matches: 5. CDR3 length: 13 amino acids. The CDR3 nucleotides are TGTGCCAGCAGGCCGGGACAGCTTGAAAAACTGTTTTTT. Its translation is CASRPGQLEKLFF.

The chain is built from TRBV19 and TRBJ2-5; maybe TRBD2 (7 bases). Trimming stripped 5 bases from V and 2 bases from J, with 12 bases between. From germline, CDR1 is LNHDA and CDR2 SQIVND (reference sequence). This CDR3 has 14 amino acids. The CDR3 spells CASSGGGLQETQYF. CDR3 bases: TGTGCCAGTAGTGGCGGGGGCTTACAAGAGACCCAGTACTTC.

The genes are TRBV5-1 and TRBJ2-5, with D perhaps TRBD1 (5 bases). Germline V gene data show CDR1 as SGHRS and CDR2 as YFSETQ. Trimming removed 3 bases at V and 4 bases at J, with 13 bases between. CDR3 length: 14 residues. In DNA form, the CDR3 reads TGCGCCAGCAGCTCAGGGTCGACCGGAGAGACCCAGTACTTC. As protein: CASSSGSTGETQYF.

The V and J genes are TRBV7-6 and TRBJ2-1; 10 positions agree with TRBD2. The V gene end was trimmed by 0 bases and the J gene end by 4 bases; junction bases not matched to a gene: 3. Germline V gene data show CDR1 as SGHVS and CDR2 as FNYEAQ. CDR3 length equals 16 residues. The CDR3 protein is CASSLALAGAYNEQFF. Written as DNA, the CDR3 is TGTGCCAGCAGCTTAGCTCTAGCGGGGGCATACAATGAGCAGTTCTTC. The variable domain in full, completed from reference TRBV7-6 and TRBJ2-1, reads GAGVSQSPRYKVTKRGQDVALRCDPISGHVSLYWYRQALGQGPEFLTYFNYEAQQDKSGLPNDRFSAERPEGSISTLTIQRTEQRDSAMYRCASSLALAGAYNEQFFGPGTRLTVL.

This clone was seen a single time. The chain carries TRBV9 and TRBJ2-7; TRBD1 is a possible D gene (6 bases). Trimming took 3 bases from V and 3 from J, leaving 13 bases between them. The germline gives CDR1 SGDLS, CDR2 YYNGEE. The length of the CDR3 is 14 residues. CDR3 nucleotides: TGTGCCAGCAGCGAAGACAGGTTAAGCTACGAGCAGTACTTC. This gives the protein CASSEDRLSYEQYF.

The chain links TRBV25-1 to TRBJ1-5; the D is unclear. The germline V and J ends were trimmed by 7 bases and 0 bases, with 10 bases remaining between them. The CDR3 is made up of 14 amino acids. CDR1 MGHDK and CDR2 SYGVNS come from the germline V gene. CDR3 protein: CASTSSNSNQPQHF. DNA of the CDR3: TGTGCCAGCACCTCCAGTAATAGCAATCAGCCCCAGCATTTT. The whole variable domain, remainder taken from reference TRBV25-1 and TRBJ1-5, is EADIYQTPRYLVIGTGKKITLECSQTMGHDKMYWYQQDPGMELHLIHYSYGVNSTEKGDLSSESTVSRIRTEHFPLTLESARPSHTSQYLCASTSSNSNQPQHFGDGTRLSIL.

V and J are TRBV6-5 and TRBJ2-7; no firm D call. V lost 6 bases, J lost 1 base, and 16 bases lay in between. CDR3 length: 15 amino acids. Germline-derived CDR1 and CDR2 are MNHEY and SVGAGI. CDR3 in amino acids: CASSNAVAVSYEQYF. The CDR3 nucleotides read TGTGCCAGCAGCAACGCGGTTGCGGTTTCCTACGAGCAGTACTTC.